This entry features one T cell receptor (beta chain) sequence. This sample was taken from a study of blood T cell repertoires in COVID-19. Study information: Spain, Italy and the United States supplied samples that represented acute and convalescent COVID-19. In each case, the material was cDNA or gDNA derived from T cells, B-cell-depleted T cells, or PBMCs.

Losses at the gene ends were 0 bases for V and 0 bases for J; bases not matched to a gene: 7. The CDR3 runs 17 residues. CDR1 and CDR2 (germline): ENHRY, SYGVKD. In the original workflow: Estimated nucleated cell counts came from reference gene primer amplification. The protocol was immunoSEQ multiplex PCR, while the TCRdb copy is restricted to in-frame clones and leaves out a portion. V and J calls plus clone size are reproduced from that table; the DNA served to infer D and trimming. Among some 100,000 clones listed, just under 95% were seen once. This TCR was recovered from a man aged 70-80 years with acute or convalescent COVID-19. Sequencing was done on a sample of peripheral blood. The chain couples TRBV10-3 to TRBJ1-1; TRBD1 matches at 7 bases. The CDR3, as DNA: TGTGCCATCAGTGAGTCGACTCGGGACAGTATGAACACTGAAGCTTTCTTT. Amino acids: CAISESTRDSMNTEAFF.